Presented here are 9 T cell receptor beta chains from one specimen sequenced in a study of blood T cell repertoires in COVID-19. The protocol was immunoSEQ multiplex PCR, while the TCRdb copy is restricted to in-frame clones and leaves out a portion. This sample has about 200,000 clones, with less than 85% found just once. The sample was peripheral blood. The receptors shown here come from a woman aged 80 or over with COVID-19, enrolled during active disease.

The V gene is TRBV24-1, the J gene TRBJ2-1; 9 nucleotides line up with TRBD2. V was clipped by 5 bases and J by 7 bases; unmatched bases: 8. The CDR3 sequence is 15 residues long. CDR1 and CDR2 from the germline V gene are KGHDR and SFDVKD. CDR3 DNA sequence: TGTGCCACCAGTGTAGCGGGAGTATTAGGAAATGAGCAGTTCTTC. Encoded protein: CATSVAGVLGNEQFF.

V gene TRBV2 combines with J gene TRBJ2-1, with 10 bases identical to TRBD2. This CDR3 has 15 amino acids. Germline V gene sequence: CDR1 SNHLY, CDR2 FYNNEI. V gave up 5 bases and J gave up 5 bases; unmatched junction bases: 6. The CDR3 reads CASSNLAGAHNEQFF. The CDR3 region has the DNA TGTGCCAGCAGTAACCTAGCGGGGGCCCACAATGAGCAGTTCTTC. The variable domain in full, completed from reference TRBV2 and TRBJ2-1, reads EPEVTQTPSHQVTQMGQEVILRCVPISNHLYFYWYRQILGQKVEFLVSFYNNEISEKSEIFDDQFSVERPDGSNFTLKIRSTKLEDSAMYFCASSNLAGAHNEQFFGPGTRLTVL.

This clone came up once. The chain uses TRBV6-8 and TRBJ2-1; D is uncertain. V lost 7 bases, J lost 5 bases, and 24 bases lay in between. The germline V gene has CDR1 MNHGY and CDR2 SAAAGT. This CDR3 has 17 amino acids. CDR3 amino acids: CASNTEPIQPRNNEQFF. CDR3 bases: TGTGCCAGCAACACAGAGCCGATTCAACCCCGTAACAATGAGCAGTTCTTC.

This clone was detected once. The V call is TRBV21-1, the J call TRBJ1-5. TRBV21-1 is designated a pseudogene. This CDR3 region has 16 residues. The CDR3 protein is CAALARLYRGYQPQHF. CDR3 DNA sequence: TGTGCCGCCCTGGCCCGACTCTACCGAGGATATCAGCCCCAGCATTTT.

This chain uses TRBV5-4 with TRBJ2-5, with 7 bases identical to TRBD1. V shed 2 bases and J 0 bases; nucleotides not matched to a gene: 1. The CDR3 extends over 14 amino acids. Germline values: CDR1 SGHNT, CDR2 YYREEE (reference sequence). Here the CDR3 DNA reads TGTGCCAGCAGCTTTACAGGGGACCAAGAGACCCAGTACTTC. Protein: CASSFTGDQETQYF.

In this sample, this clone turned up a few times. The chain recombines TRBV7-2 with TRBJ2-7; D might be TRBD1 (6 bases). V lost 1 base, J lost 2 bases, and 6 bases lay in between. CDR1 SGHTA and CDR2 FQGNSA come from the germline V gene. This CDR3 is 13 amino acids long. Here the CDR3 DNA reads TGTGCCAGCAGCTTAGACAGGGCCTACGAGCAGTACTTC. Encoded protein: CASSLDRAYEQYF.

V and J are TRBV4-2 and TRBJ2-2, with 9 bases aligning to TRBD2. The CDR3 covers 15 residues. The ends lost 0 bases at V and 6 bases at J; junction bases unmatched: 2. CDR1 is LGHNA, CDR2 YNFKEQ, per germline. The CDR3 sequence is CASSQERGGPGELFF. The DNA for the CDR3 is TGTGCCAGCAGCCAAGAGCGGGGGGGCCCCGGGGAGCTGTTTTTT.

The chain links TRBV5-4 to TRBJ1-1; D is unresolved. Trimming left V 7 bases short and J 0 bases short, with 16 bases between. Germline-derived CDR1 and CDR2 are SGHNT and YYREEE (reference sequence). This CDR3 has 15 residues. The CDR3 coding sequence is TGTGCCAGCGGATGGAACGGGGATCTGAACACTGAAGCTTTCTTT. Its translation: CASGWNGDLNTEAFF. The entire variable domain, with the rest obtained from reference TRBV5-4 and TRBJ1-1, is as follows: ETGVTQSPTHLIKTRGQQVTLRCSSQSGHNTVSWYQQALGQGPQFIFQYYREEENGRGNFPPRFSGLQFPNYSSELNVNALELDDSALYLCASGWNGDLNTEAFFGQGTRLTVV.

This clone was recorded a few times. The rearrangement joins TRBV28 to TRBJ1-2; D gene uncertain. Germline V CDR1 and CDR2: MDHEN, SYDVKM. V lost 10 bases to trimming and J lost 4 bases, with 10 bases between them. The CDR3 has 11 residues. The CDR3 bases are TGTGCCACCCGGACTTTCTATGGCTACACCTTC. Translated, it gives CATRTFYGYTF.